Below are 3 T cell receptor beta chains sequenced from a single sample in a study of T cell repertoires in cytomegalovirus infection. No antigen has been identified for these receptors. TCRdb reprocessed the reads via MiXCR and lists one record per CDR3 protein. The data hold about a million distinct CDR3 sequences, with approximately 33% observed a single time. The sequenced sample was cultured CD8+ T cells from PBMCs, obtained from culture after CMV antigen stimulation. Receptors were obtained from a human donor in good health (CMV status not recorded). Some clones in this sample may be carry-over from other donors' samples.

This clonotype showed up just a few times. This chain joins TRBV7-8 and TRBJ1-4; 7 positions match TRBD1. Trimming cost V 5 bases and J 8 bases; bases outside gene matches: 8. Germline CDR1 and CDR2: SGHVS and FQNEAQ. The CDR3 length is 14 residues. The CDR3 DNA follows: TGTGCCAGCAGCCAGGACAGGAATGGGGAAAAACTGTTTTTT. It specifies CASSQDRNGEKLFF.

This clonotype has ten or more counts. The rearrangement links TRBV7-9 to TRBJ1-5, with TRBD1 matching 7 bases. The CDR3 contains 14 residues. Germline V gives CDR1 SEHNR, CDR2 FQNEAQ (reference sequence). J lost 7 bases, V lost 4 bases, and 7 bases had no gene match. The CDR3 reads CASSSPEGAQPQHF. The CDR3 DNA is TGTGCCAGCAGCTCCCCCGAGGGGGCACAGCCCCAGCATTTT.

The chain employs TRBV29-1 and TRBJ2-1, with 8 bases aligning to TRBD1. Germline assignment: CDR1 SQVTM and CDR2 ANQGSEA. Trimming took 7 bases from V and 0 from J; bases not matched to a gene: 14. This CDR3 has 17 residues. CDR3 nucleotides: TGCAGCGCCGATAGTTTAAGGACAGGGAGCTCCTACAATGAGCAGTTCTTC. This sequence encodes CSADSLRTGSSYNEQFF.